Below are 27 T cell receptor beta chains sequenced from a single sample in a study of T cell repertoires in cytomegalovirus infection. MiXCR, applied by TCRdb to the reads, yields one record per CDR3 protein. The sample lists fewer than 550,000 distinct CDR3 sequences, roughly 29% occurring once. Sequencing was done on a sample of PBMCs. These receptor sequences come from a human donor in good health (CMV status not recorded). Some clones in this sample may be carry-over from other donors' samples.

The V and J genes are TRBV7-9 and TRBJ1-6; possibly TRBD1 for D (5 bases). Trimming removed 5 bases from V and 0 bases from J, with 14 bases in between. CDR3 size: 17 residues. Per the germline V gene, CDR1 is SEHNR and CDR2 is FQNEAQ (reference sequence). CDR3 residues: CASSHIGDLSYNSPLHF. CDR3 nucleotide sequence: TGTGCCAGCAGCCATATAGGGGACCTCTCCTATAATTCACCCCTCCACTTT.

This clonotype was observed a few times. This chain joins TRBV6-2 or TRBV6-3 and TRBJ2-2, with D uncertain. Germline CDR1 reads MNHEY; CDR2 reads SVGEGT. The CDR3 consists of 15 residues. V was clipped by 4 bases and J by 3 bases, with 12 bases between them. CDR3 sequence: CASSFGRYHTGELFF. DNA of the CDR3: TGTGCCAGCAGTTTCGGGCGGTACCACACCGGGGAGCTGTTTTTT.

This chain connects TRBV2 to TRBJ2-1, with TRBD1 identical over 7 bases. Trimming took 5 bases from V and 0 from J; bases not matched to a gene: 4. CDR1 and CDR2 (germline): SNHLY, FYNNEI. The CDR3 is made up of 15 amino acids. In DNA, the CDR3 is TGTGCCAGCAGTAACGACAGGGCCTCCTACAATGAGCAGTTCTTC. Its translation is CASSNDRASYNEQFF.

CDR3 residues: CASSQDPGGDQPQHF. The CDR3 bases are TGCGCCAGCAGCCAAGATCCCGGGGGGGATCAGCCCCAGCATTTT. V is TRBV4-1 and J is TRBJ1-5; TRBD1 is a possible D gene (5 bases). Germline V CDR1 and CDR2: MGHRA, YSYEKL. Trimming took 0 bases from V and 5 from J, leaving 11 bases between them. The CDR3 has 15 residues.

V usage is TRBV7-9 and J usage is TRBJ2-7, with a tentative D call TRBD2 (6 bases). The CDR3 is 14 residues long. The V end was cut by 0 bases, the J end by 5 bases, with 11 bases between. Looked up from germline, CDR1 is SEHNR and CDR2 is FQNEAQ (reference sequence). CDR3 sequence reads: CASSLAGTSNEQYF. DNA for the CDR3: TGTGCCAGCAGCTTAGCGGGGACTTCGAACGAGCAGTACTTC.

The chain is built from TRBV7-8 and TRBJ2-4, with 8 bases that match TRBD2. The CDR3 extends over 17 amino acids. Per germline, CDR1 SGHVS and CDR2 FQNEAQ. V lost 3 bases and J lost 11; bases outside the gene matches: 18. The CDR3 is CASSLGGGLAPGTVQYF. The CDR3 DNA sequence: TGTGCCAGCAGCTTGGGAGGTGGACTAGCTCCAGGGACGGTTCAGTACTTC.

At least ten counts were recorded for this clonotype. The chain employs TRBV7-8 and TRBJ2-3; D ambiguous. Trimming left V 3 bases short and J 7 bases short, with 8 bases between. This CDR3 region has 12 residues. CDR1 SGHVS and CDR2 FQNEAQ come from the germline V gene. This CDR3 is CASSLTLYTQYF. CDR3 sequence (DNA): TGTGCCAGCAGCTTGACCCTGTATACGCAGTATTTT.

This clonotype was recorded at least ten times. V gene TRBV7-6 combines with J gene TRBJ2-1; no clear D gene. CDR1 is SGHVS, CDR2 FNYEAQ, per germline. CDR3 length equals 14 residues. Trimming removed 3 bases from V and 0 bases from J, with 6 bases in between. For the CDR3, the DNA is TGTGCCAGCAGCTTTTCGGTCTCCTACAATGAGCAGTTCTTC. Encoded protein: CASSFSVSYNEQFF.

V usage is TRBV30 and J usage is TRBJ1-1; D call uncertain. Germline loops: CDR1 GTSNPN, CDR2 SVGIG (reference sequence). Trimming cost V 1 base and J 0 bases, with 6 bases left between them. The CDR3 extends over 13 amino acids. CDR3 in DNA: TGTGCCTGGAGTGGGCAGATGAACACTGAAGCTTTCTTT. Translation gives CAWSGQMNTEAFF. The entire variable domain, with the rest obtained from reference TRBV30 and TRBJ1-1, is as follows: SQTIHQWPATLVQPVGSPLSLECTVEGTSNPNLYWYRQAAGRGLQLLFYSVGIGQISSEVPQNLSASRPQDRQFILSSKKLLLSDSGFYLCAWSGQMNTEAFFGQGTRLTVV.

The table lists this clonotype with many counts. The rearrangement joins TRBV7-8 to TRBJ2-1, with 8 positions matching TRBD2. The CDR3 consists of 15 residues. Trimming took 5 bases from V and 4 from J; bases not matched to a gene: 7. CDR1 and CDR2 from the germline V gene are SGHVS and FQNEAQ. The CDR3 region has the DNA TGTGCCAGCAGCCTGGGGCGGGAGGCATACAATGAGCAGTTCTTC. Its protein product is CASSLGREAYNEQFF.

In this sample, this clonotype turned up a few times. The rearrangement joins TRBV2 to TRBJ1-4; 9 bases map to TRBD1. Germline-derived CDR1 and CDR2 are SNHLY and FYNNEI. The CDR3 length is 13 residues. The trim removed 6 bases at V and 11 bases at J, leaving 7 bases unmatched. The DNA of the CDR3 is TGTGCCAGCAGCGGGGACAGGGTATCGAAACTGTTTTTT. Its translation is CASSGDRVSKLFF.

Ten or more counts support this clonotype. The chain employs TRBV6-1 and TRBJ1-4, with a weak D call TRBD1 (6 bases). The V and J ends lost 6 bases and 7 bases respectively, with 15 bases between them. The CDR3 sequence is 14 residues long. Germline CDR1 MNHNS, CDR2 SASEGT. The CDR3 sequence: CASRAVEGGEKLFF. Here the CDR3 DNA reads TGTGCCAGCAGGGCCGTCGAAGGGGGTGAAAAACTGTTTTTT.

This chain's CDR3 is CASSLRGDSYNEQFF. CDR3 nucleotide sequence: TGTGCCAGCAGCTTGAGGGGGGATTCCTACAATGAGCAGTTCTTC. V is TRBV5-5 and J is TRBJ2-1; D might be TRBD1 or TRBD2, each matching 6 bases. The CDR3 has 15 residues. CDR1 is SGHKS and CDR2 is YYEKEE in the germline V gene (reference sequence). The V gene lost 1 base and the J gene lost 1 base, with 9 bases spanning the gap.

This clonotype was detected many times. The V gene is TRBV7-3, the J gene TRBJ1-1; the D is unclear. V dropped 4 bases and J dropped 0 bases, with 6 bases sitting between them. This CDR3 spans 13 amino acids. Germline V gene lookup returns CDR1 SGHTA and CDR2 FQGTGA. The CDR3 region is CASSSHLNTEAFF. The CDR3, as DNA: TGTGCCAGCAGCTCCCACTTGAACACTGAAGCTTTCTTT.

This chain links TRBV28 with TRBJ2-3, with a weak D call TRBD1 (7 bases). The germline V gene encodes CDR1 MDHEN and CDR2 SYDVKM. The CDR3 covers 15 residues. V was clipped by 6 bases and J by 6 bases, with 19 bases between them. The CDR3 nucleotides are TGTGCCAGCAGCATCCAGGGGGGACACACGGATACGCAGTATTTT. Translated: CASSIQGGHTDTQYF.

The table lists this clonotype with a few counts. The rearrangement joins TRBV19 to TRBJ1-1, with D perhaps TRBD1 (6 bases). V shed 5 bases and J shed 2 bases, with 15 bases lying between them. The germline V gene encodes CDR1 LNHDA and CDR2 SQIVND (reference sequence). This CDR3 is built from 15 residues. The chain's CDR3 is CASSPNRVGNTEAFF. In nucleotides, the CDR3 is TGTGCCAGTAGTCCCAACAGGGTTGGAAACACTGAAGCTTTCTTT.

The table lists this clonotype with a few counts. The chain has TRBV7-2 and TRBJ1-5, with D possibly being TRBD1 (5 bases). This CDR3 contains 14 residues. The germline V gene has CDR1 SGHTA and CDR2 FQGNSA. V was clipped by 3 bases and J by 5 bases, with 11 bases between them. CDR3 coding DNA: TGTGCCAGCAGCTTTGGGACGGGTTATCAGCCCCAGCATTTT. Protein sequence: CASSFGTGYQPQHF. The entire variable domain, with the rest obtained from reference TRBV7-2 and TRBJ1-5, is as follows: GAGVSQSPSNKVTEKGKDVELRCDPISGHTALYWYRQSLGQGLEFLIYFQGNSAPDKSGLPSDRFSAERTGGSVSTLTIQRTQQEDSAVYLCASSFGTGYQPQHFGDGTRLSIL.

This clonotype turned up a few times. This chain uses TRBV7-8 with TRBJ2-5; perhaps TRBD1 as D (8 bases). This CDR3 has 15 residues. V lost 7 bases to trimming and J lost 5 bases, with 20 bases between them. Per germline, CDR1 SGHVS and CDR2 FQNEAQ. CDR3 loop: CASTAGQGGGETQYF. CDR3 sequence (DNA): TGTGCCAGCACCGCCGGACAGGGAGGGGGGGAGACCCAGTACTTC. The entire variable domain, with the rest obtained from reference TRBV7-8 and TRBJ2-5, is as follows: GAGVSQSPRYKVAKRGQDVALRCDPISGHVSLFWYQQALGQGPEFLTYFQNEAQLDKSGLPSDRFFAERPEGSVSTLKIQRTQQEDSAVYLCASTAGQGGGETQYFGPGTRLLVL.

The chain links TRBV20-1 to TRBJ2-1, with 11 bases fitting TRBD2. The CDR3 is 13 amino acids. The junction had 4 bases not matched to a gene; V was cut back by 6 bases and J by 6 bases. Germline CDR1 DFQATT, CDR2 SNEGSKA (reference sequence). This chain's CDR3 is CSASGTSGNEQFF. CDR3 DNA sequence: TGCAGTGCGTCCGGGACTAGCGGCAATGAGCAGTTCTTC.

V usage is TRBV19 and J usage is TRBJ1-4, with D uncertain. The CDR3 is 15 residues long. Trimming took off 5 bases at V and 5 bases at J, with 15 bases between the two ends. The germline V gene encodes CDR1 LNHDA and CDR2 SQIVND (reference sequence). CDR3 nucleotides: TGTGCCAGTAGTGTCGCCCGGGCCCCGAATGAAAAACTGTTTTTT. Protein sequence: CASSVARAPNEKLFF.

As DNA, the CDR3 is TGTGCCAGCAGCTTACTAGGGAGCAACACCGGGGAGCTGTTTTTT. Residues: CASSLLGSNTGELFF. The gene calls are TRBV5-6 and TRBJ2-2; TRBD2 might be the D (5 bases). V was clipped by 2 bases and J by 2 bases, with 10 bases between them. Germline CDR1 is SGHDT and CDR2 is YYEEEE. The CDR3 length is 15 residues.

The chain uses TRBV6-2 or TRBV6-3 and TRBJ2-1; possible D gene TRBD2, 5 bases. Germline V gene data show CDR1 as MNHEY and CDR2 as SVGEGT. Trimming left V 2 bases short and J 4 bases short, with 21 bases between. The CDR3 has 18 residues. The CDR3 nucleotides are TGTGCCAGCAGTTACGTTGGTTCGGGATTTGGGTCATACAATGAGCAGTTCTTC. Protein product: CASSYVGSGFGSYNEQFF.

The chain recombines TRBV6-1 with TRBJ2-7, with TRBD1 matching 7 bases. Trimming removed 5 bases from V and 3 bases from J; junction bases left unmatched: 10. Germline assignment: CDR1 MNHNS and CDR2 SASEGT. This CDR3 is built from 15 residues. In DNA, the CDR3 is TGTGCCAGCAGTTCCTTCCAGGGGGAGATCTACGAGCAGTACTTC. Protein sequence: CASSSFQGEIYEQYF.

This clonotype was seen only a few times. The chain employs TRBV20-1 and TRBJ2-2; 7 bases fit TRBD2. V lost 0 bases to trimming and J lost 1 base; unmatched junction nucleotides: 5. The CDR3 length is 16 residues. Germline V gene data show CDR1 as DFQATT and CDR2 as SNEGSKA (reference sequence). The DNA for the CDR3 is TGCAGTGCTAGAGATTGGATAGCGGGGAACACCGGGGAGCTGTTTTTT. Its protein product is CSARDWIAGNTGELFF.

V is TRBV7-2 and J is TRBJ2-3; TRBD1 agrees at 9 bases. CDR1 is SGHTA, CDR2 FQGNSA, per germline. The CDR3 is 15 residues long. Trimming removed 5 bases from V and 3 bases from J; junction bases left unmatched: 6. The CDR3 here is CASSTGTGSTDTQYF. CDR3 nucleotide sequence: TGTGCCAGCAGCACCGGGACAGGGAGTACAGATACGCAGTATTTT.

This clonotype was seen only a few times. The chain has TRBV20-1 and TRBJ2-1, with TRBD1 identical over 10 bases. The germline CDR1 and CDR2 sequences are DFQATT and SNEGSKA (reference sequence). This CDR3 is 14 amino acids long. V trimming: 1 base; J trimming: 15 bases; junction bases outside the gene matches: 12. The CDR3 DNA is TGCAGTGCTAGAGTAGGACAGGGGGGACATTCAGGGTTCTTC. Protein sequence: CSARVGQGGHSGFF.

V usage is TRBV24-1 and J usage is TRBJ1-5, with D hard to call. The V and J ends lost 4 bases and 2 bases respectively, with 11 bases between them. This CDR3 region has 15 residues. Germline lookup yields CDR1 KGHDR and CDR2 SFDVKD. The CDR3 region has the DNA TGTGCCACCAGTGAGGGTGCAAGCGGCAATCAGCCCCAGCATTTT. Amino acids: CATSEGASGNQPQHF.